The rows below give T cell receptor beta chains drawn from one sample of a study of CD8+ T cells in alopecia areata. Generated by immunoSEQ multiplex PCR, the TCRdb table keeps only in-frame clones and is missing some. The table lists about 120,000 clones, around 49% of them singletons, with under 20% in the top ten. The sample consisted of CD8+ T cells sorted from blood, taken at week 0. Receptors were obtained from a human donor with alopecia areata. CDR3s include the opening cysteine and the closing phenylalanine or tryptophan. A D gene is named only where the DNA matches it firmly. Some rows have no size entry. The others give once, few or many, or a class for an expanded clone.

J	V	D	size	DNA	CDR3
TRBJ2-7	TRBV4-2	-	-	TGTGCCAGCAGCCCCCTCGGCGACTCCTACGAGCAGTACTTC	CASSPLGDSYEQYF
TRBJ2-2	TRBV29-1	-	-	TGCAGCGTGAGTAAGAACACCGGGGAGCTGTTTTTT	CSVSKNTGELFF
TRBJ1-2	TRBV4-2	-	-	TGTGCCAGCAGCCAAGATCGGACCTATGGCTACACCTTC	CASSQDRTYGYTF
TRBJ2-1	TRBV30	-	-	TGTGCCTGGAGTTTAGATTACAATGAGCAGTTCTTC	CAWSLDYNEQFF
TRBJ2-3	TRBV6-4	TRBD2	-	TGTGCCAGCAGTGACGGGAGCGGGGGGTCCACAGATACGCAGTATTTT	CASSDGSGGSTDTQYF
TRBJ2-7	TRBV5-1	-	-	TGCGCCAGCAGCTCCCGACCAGACGAGCAGTACTTC	CASSSRPDEQYF
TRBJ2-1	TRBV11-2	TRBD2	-	TGTGCCAGCAGCCTTGGGGGGGGTAGCTCCTACAATGAGCAGTTCTTC	CASSLGGGSSYNEQFF
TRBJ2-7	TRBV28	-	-	TGTGCCAGCAGCTTGACAGAGGGGGGCGAGCAGTACTTC	CASSLTEGGEQYF
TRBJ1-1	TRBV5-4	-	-	TGTGCCAGCACCTTGGGGGAGACTGAAGCTTTCTTT	CASTLGETEAFF
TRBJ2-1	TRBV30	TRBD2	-	TGTGCCTGGAGCTTGGCGGGGGGTTACAATGAGCAGTTCTTC	CAWSLAGGYNEQFF
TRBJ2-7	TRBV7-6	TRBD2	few	TGTGCCAGCAGCTTAGCAGTCGGGACTAGCGCTCTCGAGCAGTACTTC	CASSLAVGTSALEQYF
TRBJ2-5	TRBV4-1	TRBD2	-	TGCGCCAGCAGCCAAGATAGCGGGGGGCCAGAAGAGACCCAGTACTTC	CASSQDSGGPEETQYF
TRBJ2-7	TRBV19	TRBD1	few	TGTGCCAGTAGTGCGCCGACAGGGGCGCAGTACTTC	CASSAPTGAQYF
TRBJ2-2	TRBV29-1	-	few	TGCAGCGTTGGGACACCCAACACCGGGGAGCTGTTTTTT	CSVGTPNTGELFF
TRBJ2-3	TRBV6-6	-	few	TGTGCCAGCAGTTACGGGGGAAGCACAGATACGCAGTATTTT	CASSYGGSTDTQYF
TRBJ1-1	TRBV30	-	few	TGTGCCTGGAACCCGGGACGGATGAACACTGAAGCTTTCTTT	CAWNPGRMNTEAFF
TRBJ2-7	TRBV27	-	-	TGTGCCAGCAGTCCCCCTGGCCACGAGCAGTACTTC	CASSPPGHEQYF